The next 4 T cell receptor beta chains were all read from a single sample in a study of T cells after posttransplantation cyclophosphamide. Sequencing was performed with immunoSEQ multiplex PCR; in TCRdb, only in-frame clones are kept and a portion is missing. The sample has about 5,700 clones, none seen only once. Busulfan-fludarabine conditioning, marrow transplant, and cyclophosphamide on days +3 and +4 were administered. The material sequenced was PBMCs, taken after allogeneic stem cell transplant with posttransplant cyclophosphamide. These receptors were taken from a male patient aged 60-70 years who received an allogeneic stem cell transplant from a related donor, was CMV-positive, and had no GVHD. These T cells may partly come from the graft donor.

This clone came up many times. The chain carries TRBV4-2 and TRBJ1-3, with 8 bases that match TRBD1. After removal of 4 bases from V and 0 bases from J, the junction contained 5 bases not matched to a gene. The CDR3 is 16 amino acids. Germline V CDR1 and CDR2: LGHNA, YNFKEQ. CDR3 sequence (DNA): TGTGCCAGCAGCCCCGAGGACAGGGACTCTGGAAACACCATATATTTT. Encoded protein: CASSPEDRDSGNTIYF.

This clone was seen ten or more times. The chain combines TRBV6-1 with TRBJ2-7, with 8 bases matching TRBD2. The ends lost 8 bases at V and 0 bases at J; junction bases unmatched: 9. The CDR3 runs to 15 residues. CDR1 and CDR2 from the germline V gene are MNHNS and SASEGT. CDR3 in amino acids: CASGVGGGSSYEQYF. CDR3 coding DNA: TGTGCCAGCGGGGTGGGCGGGGGGTCCTCCTACGAGCAGTACTTC.

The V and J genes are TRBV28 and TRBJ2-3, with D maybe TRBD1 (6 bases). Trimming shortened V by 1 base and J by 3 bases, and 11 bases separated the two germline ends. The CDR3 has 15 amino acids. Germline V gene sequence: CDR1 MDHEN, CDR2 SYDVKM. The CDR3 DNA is TGTGCCAGCAGTTTATACAGGGAAGGAACAGATACGCAGTATTTT. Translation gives CASSLYREGTDTQYF.

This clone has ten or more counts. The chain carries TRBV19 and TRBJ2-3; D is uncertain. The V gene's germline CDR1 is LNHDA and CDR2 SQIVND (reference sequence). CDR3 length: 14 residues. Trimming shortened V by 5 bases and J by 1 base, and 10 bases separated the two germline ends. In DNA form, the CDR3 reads TGTGCCAGTAGTTACGGAGTGGGCACAGATACGCAGTATTTT. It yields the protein CASSYGVGTDTQYF.